Sequencing of this TCR beta chain was carried out in a study of T cells expressing NK-cell markers. Study information: Sorted CD3+CD56-NKG2C+, CD3+CD56+NKG2C- and CD3+CD56+NKG2C+ T cells were the source of the TCR beta repertoires. One of eight sequenced donors was HCMV-seronegative; the other seven were seropositive.

No DNA is given; TCRdb re-called the 5' RACE reads and lists each CDR3 protein once. Recorded for this sample: a few hundred thousand distinct CDR3 sequences. Study-level points and caveats: In a group of 5 or 6 donors, dominant NKG2C+ clonotypes represented about 1.0-7.5% of CD8+ T cells.

CDR1 and CDR2 from the germline V gene are MNHNS and SASEGT. The CDR3 spans 14 residues. Of note for this clonotype: Its antigen is not known.

This chain connects TRBV6-1 to TRBJ1-5. The sequencing input was blood T cells: a sorted CD56 or NKG2C T cell subset, CD4+ or CD8+ T cells, or bulk PBMC T cells (not recorded which). This TCR derives from a man between 18 and 69 years old in good health. CDR3 amino acids: CASSPLGRASPQHF.